This T cell receptor (beta chain) was obtained from a study of blood T cells in healthy people across ages. Study-wide results and caveats: TCR beta diversity per million T cells fell roughly linearly with age. When set beside aged donors, long-lived donors presented more naive CD4+ cells and higher diversity.

Germline CDR1 reads MGHDK; CDR2 reads SYGVNS. The CDR3 is 15 residues long. V shed 3 bases and J 6 bases; nucleotides not matched to a gene: 4. Alongside a J-beta primer mix, a sample-barcoded 5' primer served in a second PCR lasting about 7 to 12 cycles. TCRdb analysed the 5' RACE reads with MiXCR anew, one entry per CDR3 protein. The data show roughly 1.7 million distinct CDR3 sequences, with 34% seen just once and about 11% held by the top ten. Details on this clonotype: What it binds is unknown.

This TCR was sampled from a woman in her twenties or thirties in good health. V usage is TRBV25-1 and J usage is TRBJ2-1; 11 bases are shared with TRBD1. The sample comprised blood. As DNA, the CDR3 is TGTGCCAGCAGTGACCCGGGACAGGGGGGCAATGAGCAGTTCTTC. Its translation is CASSDPGQGGNEQFF.